The next 25 T cell receptor beta chains were all read from a single sample in a study of cytomegalovirus exposure and HLA in healthy donors. PCR involved 60 Vbeta and 13 Jbeta primers. Clones were read by immunoSEQ multiplex PCR, and TCRdb kept only the in-frame ones, dropping some. This table holds 150,000 to 180,000 clones, 74% found once. The sequencing sample was made of PBMCs. The source of these receptors is a man aged 25 to 45 in good health and CMV-seronegative.

The rearrangement uses TRBV7-3 and TRBJ2-3, with TRBD1 matching 8 bases. Germline-derived CDR1 and CDR2 are SGHTA and FQGTGA. CDR3 length: 15 amino acids. V lost 4 bases to trimming and J lost 2 bases; unmatched junction nucleotides: 5. The CDR3 sequence is CASSSTGEFTDTQYF. The CDR3 nucleotides are TGTGCCAGCAGCTCGACAGGGGAGTTCACAGATACGCAGTATTTT.

The rearrangement joins TRBV7-2 to TRBJ1-6; 7 bases align to TRBD1. The length of the CDR3 is 18 residues. The V and J ends lost 6 bases and 3 bases, in that order; junction bases with no gene match: 14. The V gene's germline CDR1 is SGHTA and CDR2 FQGNSA. The CDR3 coding sequence is TGTGCCAGCAGTCCATGGGGGGACAGCAAATACTATAATTCACCCCTCCACTTT. Amino acids: CASSPWGDSKYYNSPLHF.

Note on this clone: In the same sample, other DNA sequences code for this CDR3. The chain joins TRBV28 to TRBJ2-1; D call uncertain. Germline-derived CDR1 and CDR2 are MDHEN and SYDVKM. This CDR3 is 11 amino acids long. Trimming removed 5 bases from V and 8 bases from J, with 7 bases in between. The CDR3 here is CASSARYEQFF. CDR3 sequence (DNA): TGTGCCAGCAGTGCGAGGTATGAGCAGTTCTTC.

The chain's CDR3 is CASSPRAGGIAGELFF. CDR3 nucleotides: TGTGCCAGCAGCCCCCGGGCAGGGGGAATTGCCGGGGAGCTGTTTTTT. The gene calls are TRBV7-7 and TRBJ2-2; TRBD1 agrees at 7 bases. In germline, CDR1 is SSHAT, CDR2 FNYEAQ (reference sequence). The CDR3 is 16 amino acids. V shed 5 bases and J 6 bases; nucleotides not matched to a gene: 12.

The chain carries TRBV19 and TRBJ1-5; TRBD1 matches at 12 bases. Germline CDR1 LNHDA, CDR2 SQIVND (reference sequence). V lost 5 bases and J lost 5; bases outside the gene matches: 7. This CDR3 is built from 16 residues. CDR3: CASSPAGQGAHQPQHF. CDR3 bases: TGTGCCAGTAGTCCCGCGGGACAGGGGGCGCATCAGCCCCAGCATTTT.

The chain joins TRBV5-1 to TRBJ2-3, with TRBD2 matching over 13 bases. Germline V gives CDR1 SGHRS, CDR2 YFSETQ. This CDR3 region has 16 residues. The V and J ends lost 5 bases and 0 bases, in that order; junction bases with no gene match: 3. CDR3 loop: CASREGLAGSTDTQYF. In DNA form, the CDR3 reads TGCGCCAGCAGGGAGGGACTAGCGGGGAGCACAGATACGCAGTATTTT.

This clone has only a few counts. V and J are TRBV7-2 and TRBJ1-6, with D possibly being TRBD1 (5 bases). CDR3 length: 16 amino acids. Germline V CDR1 and CDR2: SGHTA, FQGNSA. Trimming removed 4 bases at V and 9 bases at J, with 19 bases between. CDR3 region: CASSSRQPPLGSPLHF. CDR3 coding DNA: TGTGCCAGCAGCTCCAGACAGCCGCCGTTAGGTTCACCCCTCCACTTT. The full variable domain, with the rest looked up from reference TRBV7-2 and TRBJ1-6, is GAGVSQSPSNKVTEKGKDVELRCDPISGHTALYWYRQSLGQGLEFLIYFQGNSAPDKSGLPSDRFSAERTGGSVSTLTIQRTQQEDSAVYLCASSSRQPPLGSPLHFGNGTRLTVT.

The chain recombines TRBV9 with TRBJ2-1; 9 bases line up with TRBD2. The CDR3 consists of 15 residues. Trimming removed 4 bases from V and 4 bases from J; junction bases left unmatched: 6. Germline lookup yields CDR1 SGDLS and CDR2 YYNGEE. The CDR3 DNA follows: TGTGCCAGCAGCAAGACTAGCGGCATATACAATGAGCAGTTCTTC. This encodes CASSKTSGIYNEQFF.

The chain combines TRBV28 with TRBJ1-5, with no clear D. The CDR3 totals 13 residues. Per germline, CDR1 MDHEN and CDR2 SYDVKM. V lost 7 bases and J 2 bases, leaving 9 bases between the germline ends. DNA of the CDR3: TGTGCCAGCACGGGTTTTGGCAATCAGCCCCAGCATTTT. Protein: CASTGFGNQPQHF.

The V and J genes are TRBV28 and TRBJ1-6; the match to TRBD1 covers 9 bases. Trimming cost V 4 bases and J 9 bases; bases outside gene matches: 7. This CDR3 has 15 residues. Germline V gene sequence: CDR1 MDHEN, CDR2 SYDVKM. CDR3 protein: CASSSSGQGGSPLHF. The CDR3 DNA sequence: TGTGCCAGCAGTTCCTCGGGACAGGGCGGTTCACCCCTCCACTTT.

The chain recombines TRBV14 with TRBJ2-4; weak D call: TRBD2 (5 bases). V lost 5 bases and J lost 12, with 20 bases in between. CDR1 and CDR2 from the germline V gene are SGHDN and FVKESK. The CDR3 is 14 residues long. In DNA form, the CDR3 reads TGTGCCAGCAGCTCAATCATCTCAGGAGGATATCAGTACTTC. Translated: CASSSIISGGYQYF. Full variable domain (missing parts from reference TRBV14 and TRBJ2-4): EAGVTQFPSHSVIEKGQTVTLRCDPISGHDNLYWYRRVMGKEIKFLLHFVKESKQDESGMPNNRFLAERTGGTYSTLKVQPAELEDSGVYFCASSSIISGGYQYFGAGTRLSVL.

The chain links TRBV28 to TRBJ1-5, with 12 bases that match TRBD1. The V and J ends lost 5 bases and 6 bases, in that order; junction bases with no gene match: 5. This CDR3 region has 15 residues. CDR1 MDHEN and CDR2 SYDVKM come from the germline V gene. The CDR3 DNA follows: TGTGCCAGCAGTCTGGGACAGGGGGCAGGTCAGCCCCAGCATTTT. Protein sequence: CASSLGQGAGQPQHF.

The chain uses TRBV19 and TRBJ2-7; D possibly corresponds to TRBD2 (5 bases). Germline lookup yields CDR1 LNHDA and CDR2 SQIVND (reference sequence). V lost 2 bases, J lost 3 bases, and 14 bases lay in between. There are 15 residues in the CDR3. The DNA for the CDR3 is TGTGCCAGTAGTATAACCTTCGGAGGAAACTACGAGCAGTACTTC. Translated, it gives CASSITFGGNYEQYF.

This clone was seen only a few times. V is TRBV2 and J is TRBJ2-7, with 9 bases aligning to TRBD1. CDR1 is SNHLY and CDR2 is FYNNEI in the germline V gene. The J segment lost 6 bases and the V segment lost 7 bases, leaving 4 bases of the junction unmatched. This CDR3 region has 12 residues. For the CDR3, the DNA is TGTGCCAGCACGACAGGGGGAGGCGAGCAGTACTTC. Its protein is CASTTGGGEQYF.

This clone has just one count. For the CDR3, the DNA is TGTGCCAGCAGTCCCGGGACAGGGGTGTCCGGGGAGCAGTTCTTC. Amino acids: CASSPGTGVSGEQFF. The chain is built from TRBV28 and TRBJ2-1; 10 bases line up with TRBD1. The CDR3 consists of 15 residues. Germline values: CDR1 MDHEN, CDR2 SYDVKM. V lost 5 bases to trimming and J lost 10 bases; unmatched junction nucleotides: 11.

This clone turned up a few times. The chain couples TRBV4-2 to TRBJ1-2, with TRBD1 matching over 7 bases. This CDR3 spans 15 amino acids. From germline, CDR1 is LGHNA and CDR2 YNFKEQ. V was clipped by 0 bases and J by 4 bases; unmatched bases: 5. The CDR3 loop reads CASSQEKQGFYGYTF. For the CDR3, the DNA is TGTGCCAGCAGCCAAGAAAAACAGGGGTTCTATGGCTACACCTTC.

The J gene is TRBJ2-3, the V gene TRBV18, with D tentatively TRBD1 (6 bases). Germline CDR1 reads KGHSH; CDR2 reads LQKENI. With 2 bases removed from V and 2 bases from J, the gap between germline ends came to 11 bases. This CDR3 comprises 15 residues. The CDR3 DNA reads as TGTGCCAGCTCACCAACAGGGCCTTCCACAGATACGCAGTATTTT. Protein: CASSPTGPSTDTQYF. Full variable domain (outside the CDR3, taken from reference TRBV18 and TRBJ2-3): NAGVMQNPRHLVRRRGQEARLRCSPMKGHSHVYWYRQLPEEGLKFMVYLQKENIIDESGMPKERFSAEFPKEGPSILRIQQVVRGDSAAYFCASSPTGPSTDTQYFGPGTRLTVL.

This rearrangement joins TRBV7-9 to TRBJ2-5; tentative D call: TRBD1 (5 bases). Deletions cut 3 bases from V and 4 bases from J, with 18 bases between. CDR1 and CDR2 (germline): SEHNR, FQNEAQ (reference sequence). The CDR3 runs to 16 residues. CDR3 sequence (DNA): TGTGCCAGCAGCTTTACAGGAAACCCAGGTAGAGAGACCCAGTACTTC. Translated: CASSFTGNPGRETQYF. Full variable domain (missing parts from reference TRBV7-9 and TRBJ2-5): DTGVSQNPRHKITKRGQNVTFRCDPISEHNRLYWYRQTLGQGPEFLTYFQNEAQLEKSRLLSDRFSAERPKGSFSTLEIQRTEQGDSAMYLCASSFTGNPGRETQYFGPGTRLLVL.

The V and J genes are TRBV2 and TRBJ2-3; no firm D call. V was pared by 1 base and J by 0 bases, with 8 bases between. CDR1 and CDR2 from the germline V gene are SNHLY and FYNNEI. The CDR3 is 15 amino acids. The CDR3 sequence: CASSEGGSSTDTQYF. The CDR3 coding sequence is TGTGCCAGCAGTGAAGGCGGTTCTAGCACAGATACGCAGTATTTT. Full variable domain (rest looked up from reference TRBV2 and TRBJ2-3): EPEVTQTPSHQVTQMGQEVILRCVPISNHLYFYWYRQILGQKVEFLVSFYNNEISEKSEIFDDQFSVERPDGSNFTLKIRSTKLEDSAMYFCASSEGGSSTDTQYFGPGTRLTVL.

The chain joins TRBV4-3 to TRBJ1-5; 7 bases are a match to TRBD1. The V segment lost 0 bases and the J segment 12 bases; nucleotides outside the gene matches: 5. Per the germline V gene, CDR1 is LGHNA and CDR2 is YSLEER. The CDR3 extends over 13 amino acids. Written as DNA, the CDR3 is TGCGCCAGCAGCCAAGATATTAGGGACAGCCAGCATTTT. It specifies CASSQDIRDSQHF.

V gene TRBV6-1 combines with J gene TRBJ1-6; D not certain. This CDR3 has 13 amino acids. Germline CDR1 and CDR2: MNHNS and SASEGT. The V gene lost 8 bases and the J gene lost 7 bases, with 12 bases spanning the gap. Here the CDR3 reads CASDAGTNSPLHF. The CDR3 nucleotides are TGTGCCAGCGACGCAGGAACCAATTCACCCCTCCACTTT.

CDR3 sequence: CASSQGTVPSYEQYF. Here the CDR3 DNA reads TGTGCCAGCAGCCAAGGGACAGTCCCCTCCTACGAGCAGTACTTC. The V gene is TRBV4-2, the J gene TRBJ2-7; D may be TRBD1 (6 bases). V shed 1 base and J shed 0 bases, with 10 bases lying between them. This CDR3 region has 15 residues. Germline V gene sequence: CDR1 LGHNA, CDR2 YNFKEQ.

The rearrangement links TRBV7-6 to TRBJ1-1; D unclear. Trimming took 2 bases from V and 2 from J, leaving 6 bases between them. CDR3 size: 13 residues. Germline CDR1 reads SGHVS; CDR2 reads FNYEAQ. The CDR3 region has the DNA TGTGCCAGCAGCTTACTATCTAACACTGAAGCTTTCTTT. Residues: CASSLLSNTEAFF.

The chain recombines TRBV10-2 with TRBJ2-5; 7 nucleotides align to TRBD1. The trim removed 4 bases at V and 5 bases at J, leaving 7 bases unmatched. Per the germline V gene, CDR1 is WSHSY and CDR2 is SAAADI. The CDR3 covers 14 residues. CDR3 sequence reads: CASSGTQGWETQYF. For the CDR3, the DNA is TGCGCCAGCAGTGGAACACAGGGGTGGGAGACCCAGTACTTC.

The chain is built from TRBV5-1 and TRBJ1-1; 7 nucleotides align to TRBD1. CDR3 length: 15 amino acids. The V and J ends lost 0 bases and 1 base, in that order; junction bases with no gene match: 3. In germline, CDR1 is SGHRS, CDR2 YFSETQ. The CDR3 loop reads CASSLEPGGNTEAFF. CDR3 nucleotides: TGCGCCAGCAGCTTGGAGCCAGGGGGGAACACTGAAGCTTTCTTT.